This passage covers 18 T cell receptor beta chains from one sample sequenced in a study of CD8+ T cells in alopecia areata. Extraction and reverse transcription of RNA yielded cDNA as the sequencing template. Clones were read by immunoSEQ multiplex PCR, and TCRdb kept only the in-frame ones, dropping some. Here the sample spans about 250,000 clones, around 67% being singletons. This material consisted of CD4+ T cells sorted from blood, taken at week 0. The source of these receptors is a human donor with alopecia areata.

The J gene is TRBJ2-7, the V gene TRBV7-2; D is perhaps TRBD1 (5 bases). CDR3 length: 11 residues. CDR1 and CDR2 (germline): SGHTA, FQGNSA. V lost 5 bases and J lost 6, with 8 bases in between. The CDR3 DNA sequence: TGTGCCAGCAGCCCAGGGCTCGAGCAGTACTTC. It specifies CASSPGLEQYF.

J is TRBJ2-5 and V is TRBV2; the D gene is possibly TRBD1 (5 bases). This CDR3 spans 14 amino acids. Trimming cost V 10 bases and J 3 bases, with 18 bases left between them. Germline CDR1 and CDR2: SNHLY and FYNNEI. CDR3 region: CATQQDRQKETQYF. The DNA for the CDR3 is TGTGCCACCCAGCAAGATAGACAGAAAGAGACCCAGTACTTC.

This chain connects TRBV9 to TRBJ2-6; the D gene is possibly TRBD1 (5 bases). There are 17 residues in the CDR3. V was pared by 4 bases and J by 2 bases, with 16 bases between. Germline CDR1 SGDLS, CDR2 YYNGEE. This CDR3 reads CASSPFDSSPGANVLTF. The CDR3 DNA reads as TGTGCCAGCAGCCCGTTCGACAGCTCTCCTGGGGCCAACGTCCTGACTTTC.

This clone was seen more than once but under ten times. The chain links TRBV5-1 to TRBJ1-1; 8 bases map to TRBD1. The CDR3 contains 12 residues. Unmatched junction bases numbered 2, after V lost 0 bases and J lost 10 bases. Germline V gene data show CDR1 as SGHRS and CDR2 as YFSETQ. CDR3: CASSLGTGLAFF. CDR3 in DNA: TGCGCCAGCAGCTTGGGGACAGGGTTAGCTTTCTTT.

This clone appeared a few times. The sample holds other DNA sequences that translate to the same CDR3. The V and J genes are TRBV30 and TRBJ2-2; D is unresolved. The CDR3 runs 11 residues. V was trimmed by 2 bases and J by 5 bases, leaving 3 bases between them. Germline V lookup: CDR1 GTSNPN, CDR2 SVGIG (reference sequence). As DNA, the CDR3 is TGTGCCTGGAGTTTGACCGGGGAGCTGTTTTTT. Protein: CAWSLTGELFF.

This sequence joins TRBV29-1 and TRBJ2-3; D possibly corresponds to TRBD1 (7 bases). Germline loops: CDR1 SQVTM, CDR2 ANQGSEA. The CDR3 runs 16 residues. Between the trimmed V and J ends, which lost 4 bases and 5 bases, there was a span of 22 bases. The CDR3 DNA is TGCAGCGTTGTGCGGGCAGGGGGGTTGGTGAGAGATACGCAGTATTTT. It yields the protein CSVVRAGGLVRDTQYF.

This clone was found a few times. The chain links TRBV30 to TRBJ2-3; the match to TRBD2 covers 12 bases. The germline CDR1 and CDR2 sequences are GTSNPN and SVGIG (reference sequence). Germline trimming cut 7 bases from V and 4 bases from J; bases unmatched to any gene: 6. The CDR3 has 14 residues. CDR3 DNA: TGTGCCTTCCGACTAGCGGGGGCCTCAGATACGCAGTATTTT. This translates into CAFRLAGASDTQYF.

This chain links TRBV6-5 with TRBJ2-5; D is unresolved. V lost 0 bases, J lost 0 bases, and 11 bases lay in between. CDR3 length: 16 residues. Germline CDR1 is MNHEY and CDR2 is SVGAGI. The CDR3 bases are TGTGCCAGCAGTTACTCCGGCCCGAGGTACCAAGAGACCCAGTACTTC. The encoded protein is CASSYSGPRYQETQYF.

The gene calls are TRBV13 and TRBJ2-6; 8 positions match TRBD1. The trim removed 4 bases at V and 2 bases at J, leaving 4 bases unmatched. Germline assignment: CDR1 PRHDT and CDR2 FYEKMQ (reference sequence). The CDR3 consists of 16 residues. DNA of the CDR3: TGTGCCAGCAGCTACACGACAGGGGCTGGGGCCAACGTCCTGACTTTC. This sequence encodes CASSYTTGAGANVLTF.

This clone was observed a few times. V gene TRBV30 combines with J gene TRBJ1-6; D is uncertain. The CDR3 consists of 14 residues. Deletions cut 4 bases from V and 0 bases from J, with 7 bases between. From germline, CDR1 is GTSNPN and CDR2 SVGIG (reference sequence). Written as DNA, the CDR3 is TGTGCCTGGAAAGGAGTCTCCTATAATTCACCCCTCCACTTT. Translating it yields CAWKGVSYNSPLHF.

This clone was detected only a few times. This sequence joins TRBV5-4 and TRBJ2-7; 13 bases align to TRBD2. The CDR3 extends over 16 amino acids. Germline-derived CDR1 and CDR2 are SGHNT and YYREEE (reference sequence). Trimming took 4 bases from V and 2 from J; bases not matched to a gene: 6. CDR3 in DNA: TGTGCCAGCAGCGCCGGACTAGCGGGGGTGACCTACGAGCAGTACTTC. It translates to CASSAGLAGVTYEQYF.

The gene calls are TRBV30 and TRBJ2-3; 8 nucleotides agree with TRBD2. The CDR3 consists of 12 residues. J was trimmed by 9 bases and V by 4 bases; bases with no gene match: 6. Per germline, CDR1 GTSNPN and CDR2 SVGIG (reference sequence). CDR3 coding DNA: TGTGCCTGGACCCAGTCGGGGGGGACGCAGTATTTT. Amino acid sequence: CAWTQSGGTQYF.

The chain carries TRBV25-1 and TRBJ2-3; D remains ambiguous. The CDR3 contains 15 residues. Germline lookup yields CDR1 MGHDK and CDR2 SYGVNS. The V end lost 1 base, the J end lost 5 bases, and 13 bases lay between the germline ends. This CDR3 is CASSEFEGSQDTQYF. Here the CDR3 DNA reads TGTGCCAGCAGTGAATTCGAAGGCTCCCAAGATACGCAGTATTTT.

This chain connects TRBV30 to TRBJ1-1; D possibly corresponds to TRBD1 (6 bases). The CDR3 consists of 13 residues. The V end lost 5 bases, the J end lost 1 base, and 11 bases lay between the germline ends. Germline CDR1 is GTSNPN and CDR2 is SVGIG (reference sequence). For the CDR3, the DNA is TGTGCCTGGGGGACATCACGGAACACTGAAGCTTTCTTT. Translation gives CAWGTSRNTEAFF.

About this clone itself: Other DNA sequences from this sample encode an identical CDR3 as well. CDR3 bases: TGTGCCTGGAGTGTAGGTAACGGGGCGCAGTATTTT. Translation: CAWSVGNGAQYF. The V and J genes are TRBV30 and TRBJ2-3, with D tentatively TRBD2 (5 bases). Germline V CDR1 and CDR2: GTSNPN, SVGIG (reference sequence). The CDR3 runs 12 residues. With 0 bases removed from V and 10 bases from J, the gap between germline ends came to 11 bases.

This chain links TRBV5-1 with TRBJ1-1; TRBD1 is a possible D gene (6 bases). Germline lookup yields CDR1 SGHRS and CDR2 YFSETQ. The length of the CDR3 is 14 residues. V lost 4 bases and J lost 4, with 14 bases in between. The CDR3 coding sequence is TGCGCCAGCAGCATACAGGGAAGGGGCACTGAAGCTTTCTTT. Protein: CASSIQGRGTEAFF.

The chain links TRBV5-6 to TRBJ2-7; 10 nucleotides align to TRBD1. Germline CDR1 is SGHDT and CDR2 is YYEEEE. The CDR3 is 16 amino acids. V lost 4 bases to trimming and J lost 0 bases; unmatched junction nucleotides: 7. CDR3: CASSPKGQGNSYEQYF. CDR3 DNA: TGTGCCAGCAGCCCAAAGGGACAGGGGAACTCCTACGAGCAGTACTTC.

This clone was seen only a few times. The rearrangement uses TRBV29-1 and TRBJ2-1; TRBD2 might be the D (5 bases). The germline gives CDR1 SQVTM, CDR2 ANQGSEA. CDR3 length equals 11 residues. The V end was cut by 6 bases, the J end by 2 bases, with 5 bases between. In nucleotides, the CDR3 is TGCAGCGTGACTACCTACAATGAGCAGTTCTTC. It yields the protein CSVTTYNEQFF.